These 18 T cell receptor beta chains originate from one sample sequenced in a study of OX40 agonist ivuxolimab in advanced cancers. This table comes from immunoSEQ multiplex PCR, and its TCRdb copy is limited to in-frame clones, with some not included. The repertoire holds approximately 130,000 clones, with 90% to 95% as singletons. Specimen: CD4+ or CD8+ T cells sorted from blood, collected in a trial of the OX40 agonist ivuxolimab. The receptors here all came from an adult with an advanced solid tumor such as melanoma, head and neck, liver or kidney cancer.

The CDR3 spells CASSRTSGSSYNEQFF. The CDR3 bases are TGCGCCAGCAGCCGTACTAGCGGAAGCTCCTACAATGAGCAGTTCTTC. This chain joins TRBV4-3 and TRBJ2-1, with 8 bases aligning to TRBD2. The CDR3 totals 16 residues. Trimming at V came to 4 bases and at J to 0 bases, leaving 5 bases not matched to a gene. CDR1 and CDR2 from the germline V gene are LGHNA and YSLEER.

This chain connects TRBV9 to TRBJ2-2, with D possibly called TRBD1 or TRBD2 (6 bases each). The ends were cut back, 2 bases at V and 6 bases at J, with 14 bases in the middle. The CDR3 totals 15 residues. Looked up from germline, CDR1 is SGDLS and CDR2 is YYNGEE. The DNA of the CDR3 is TGTGCCAGCAGCGTTGAGGGGGGCCTTCCCGGGGAGCTGTTTTTT. It codes for CASSVEGGLPGELFF.

The chain is built from TRBV11-1 and TRBJ2-1; TRBD2 matches 7 bases. In germline, CDR1 is SGHAT, CDR2 FQDESV (reference sequence). Trimming cost V 3 bases and J 5 bases; bases outside gene matches: 4. The CDR3 loop spans 14 amino acids. The DNA of the CDR3 is TGTGCCAGCAGCTTTGGACTAGTCAACAATGAGCAGTTCTTC. Protein product: CASSFGLVNNEQFF.

V gene TRBV6-6 combines with J gene TRBJ2-1; D unresolved. The CDR3 spans 12 residues. CDR1 and CDR2 (germline): MNHNY, SVGAGI (reference sequence). V lost 2 bases and J lost 6, with 5 bases in between. The CDR3 sequence is CASSYPSNEQFF. In DNA, the CDR3 is TGTGCCAGCAGTTACCCCTCCAATGAGCAGTTCTTC.

This rearrangement joins TRBV18 to TRBJ1-1; possible D gene TRBD1, 5 bases. From germline, CDR1 is KGHSH and CDR2 LQKENI. Trimming took off 0 bases at V and 5 bases at J, with 16 bases between the two ends. The CDR3 has 16 amino acids. The CDR3 sequence: CASSPPWGGLETEAFF. CDR3 in DNA: TGTGCCAGCTCACCACCCTGGGGCGGCCTAGAAACTGAAGCTTTCTTT.

This clone was seen only a few times. CDR3 DNA sequence: TGCAGCGTTGAACCAGGACAAAATCAGCCCCAGCATTTT. Translating gives CSVEPGQNQPQHF. The gene calls are TRBV29-1 and TRBJ1-5; D might be TRBD1 (5 bases). The CDR3 spans 13 residues. With 2 bases removed from V and 4 bases from J, the gap between germline ends came to 9 bases. CDR1 and CDR2 (germline): SQVTM, ANQGSEA.

J is TRBJ2-1 and V is TRBV7-9; D is undetermined. The V end lost 5 bases, the J end lost 2 bases, and 16 bases lay between the germline ends. Germline loops: CDR1 SEHNR, CDR2 FQNEAQ (reference sequence). The CDR3 is 16 amino acids. CDR3: CASSPGPTPTYNEQFF. The CDR3 coding sequence is TGTGCCAGCAGCCCTGGGCCCACCCCCACCTACAATGAGCAGTTCTTC.

The rearrangement uses TRBV7-9 and TRBJ2-7; D ambiguous. CDR1 is SEHNR, CDR2 FQNEAQ, per germline (reference sequence). Trimming left V 2 bases short and J 2 bases short, with 16 bases between. CDR3 size: 16 residues. The CDR3 DNA reads TGTGCCAGCAGCTTACCCATTCGGACGGAGACCTACGAGCAGTACTTC. Protein product: CASSLPIRTETYEQYF. Full variable domain (outside the CDR3, taken from reference TRBV7-9 and TRBJ2-7): DTGVSQNPRHKITKRGQNVTFRCDPISEHNRLYWYRQTLGQGPEFLTYFQNEAQLEKSRLLSDRFSAERPKGSFSTLEIQRTEQGDSAMYLCASSLPIRTETYEQYFGPGTRLTVT.

In this sample, this clone turned up a few times. One junction end disagrees with the germline gene, perhaps due to a read error. This chain connects TRBV2 to TRBJ2-7; the D gene is possibly TRBD2 (5 bases). Germline V lookup: CDR1 SNHLY, CDR2 FYNNEI. This CDR3 has 12 amino acids. The CDR3 nucleotides are TGTGCCAGCAGGGAAGCGGCCTACGAGCAGTACTTC. This sequence encodes CASREAAYEQYF.

The chain employs TRBV18 and TRBJ2-2; D may be TRBD2 (5 bases). The V end lost 6 bases, the J end lost 4 bases, and 21 bases lay between the germline ends. Germline V gene sequence: CDR1 KGHSH, CDR2 LQKENI. This CDR3 is built from 17 residues. The CDR3 DNA reads TGTGCCAGCTCTCCTACTACCCGGGAATCGGGCACCGGGGAGCTGTTTTTT. It codes for CASSPTTRESGTGELFF.

The rearrangement uses TRBV7-2 and TRBJ1-3; maybe TRBD1 (5 bases). V shed 6 bases and J shed 2 bases, with 17 bases lying between them. The CDR3 is 16 residues long. CDR1 and CDR2 from the germline V gene are SGHTA and FQGNSA. CDR3 nucleotide sequence: TGTGCCAGCAGGGATGAGCCGGGACCCACTGGAAACACCATATATTTT. The encoded protein is CASRDEPGPTGNTIYF. The whole variable domain, filled in from reference TRBV7-2 and TRBJ1-3, reads GAGVSQSPSNKVTEKGKDVELRCDPISGHTALYWYRQSLGQGLEFLIYFQGNSAPDKSGLPSDRFSAERTGGSVSTLTIQRTQQEDSAVYLCASRDEPGPTGNTIYFGEGSWLTVV.

This clone occurred once. The chain links TRBV12-5 to TRBJ2-7; tentative D call: TRBD1 (5 bases). CDR1 LGHNT and CDR2 FRNRAP come from the germline V gene. The V gene lost 1 base and the J gene lost 6 bases, with 13 bases spanning the gap. This CDR3 is built from 14 residues. DNA for the CDR3: TGTGCTAGTGGTTTGGGGCAGGGTTTCGGCGAGCAGTACTTC. It specifies CASGLGQGFGEQYF.

The chain recombines TRBV4-2 with TRBJ2-1; 7 bases align to TRBD1. The ends lost 0 bases at V and 8 bases at J; junction bases unmatched: 13. Germline V lookup: CDR1 LGHNA, CDR2 YNFKEQ. This CDR3 has 17 amino acids. The CDR3 region is CASSQDLARGSVYEQFF. DNA for the CDR3: TGTGCCAGCAGCCAAGATCTCGCCAGGGGGTCGGTCTATGAGCAGTTCTTC.

The sample holds a few counts of this clone. The chain combines TRBV28 with TRBJ1-6, with D uncertain. Germline CDR1 and CDR2: MDHEN and SYDVKM. The V and J ends lost 3 bases and 5 bases respectively, with 8 bases between them. This CDR3 has 14 amino acids. DNA of the CDR3: TGTGCCAGCAGTTTTTGGCGCAATAATTCACCCCTCCACTTT. It specifies CASSFWRNNSPLHF.

The chain carries TRBV5-6 and TRBJ1-1; D is ambiguous. V lost 3 bases, J lost 2 bases, and 11 bases lay in between. CDR1 is SGHDT, CDR2 YYEEEE, per germline. The CDR3 sequence is 14 residues long. The CDR3 DNA reads TGTGCCAGCAGCTATCGGGCAGACAACACTGAAGCTTTCTTT. It is translated as CASSYRADNTEAFF.

The chain has TRBV6-5 and TRBJ1-1, with 7 nucleotides matching TRBD1. The CDR3 extends over 13 amino acids. Germline V gives CDR1 MNHEY, CDR2 SVGAGI. After removal of 5 bases from V and 3 bases from J, the junction contained 3 bases not matched to a gene. The CDR3 region is CASSRGLDTEAFF. DNA of the CDR3: TGTGCCAGCAGTAGGGGGCTGGACACTGAAGCTTTCTTT.

V is TRBV6-5 and J is TRBJ2-7, with no clear D. The CDR3 covers 15 residues. Trimming removed 1 base from V and 0 bases from J, with 10 bases in between. CDR1 is MNHEY, CDR2 SVGAGI, per germline. The CDR3 nucleotides are TGTGCCAGCAGTTACTGGGCAGGAGTCTCCTACGAGCAGTACTTC. Translated: CASSYWAGVSYEQYF.

J is TRBJ2-7 and V is TRBV19; D gene uncertain. The CDR3 runs to 16 residues. CDR1 LNHDA and CDR2 SQIVND come from the germline V gene (reference sequence). Trimming took 0 bases from V and 3 from J, leaving 15 bases between them. In nucleotides, the CDR3 is TGTGCCAGTAGTATAGACCCTCGGATGGGTGGCTACGAGCAGTACTTC. It translates to CASSIDPRMGGYEQYF.